This TCR beta chain was identified during a study of shared clonotypes between healthy human individuals. Here immunoSEQ multiplex PCR was the method, and the copy in TCRdb shows in-frame clones only, minus some. This sample has fewer than 200,000 clones, with 65% to 70% found just once. Study-wide results and caveats: Clonotype sharing across donors was expected to vary with sequencing depth.

Trimming pared 2 bases from V and 5 bases from J, leaving 11 bases between. The CDR3 extends over 14 amino acids. From germline, CDR1 is SEHNR and CDR2 FQNEAQ (reference sequence). About this clone itself: Its matching antigen is unknown.

This TCR came from a man aged 30 to 39 in good health. The chain has TRBV7-9 and TRBJ2-3; D ambiguous. Sequenced material: memory CD4+ T cells sorted from blood. Subset: CD45RA-negative fraction. CDR3 sequence: CASSLSGLEDTQYF. The CDR3, as DNA: TGTGCCAGCAGCTTATCAGGTTTGGAAGATACGCAGTATTTT.